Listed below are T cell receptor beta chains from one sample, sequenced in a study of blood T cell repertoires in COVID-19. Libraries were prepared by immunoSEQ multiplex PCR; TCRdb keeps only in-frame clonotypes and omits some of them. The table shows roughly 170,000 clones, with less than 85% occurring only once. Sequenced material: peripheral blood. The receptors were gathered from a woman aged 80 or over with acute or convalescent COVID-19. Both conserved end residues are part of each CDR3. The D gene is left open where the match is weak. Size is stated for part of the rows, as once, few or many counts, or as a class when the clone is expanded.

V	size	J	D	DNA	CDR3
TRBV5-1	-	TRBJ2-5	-	TGCGCCAGCAGCTTGGGGGGACTCCAAGAGACCCAGTACTTC	CASSLGGLQETQYF
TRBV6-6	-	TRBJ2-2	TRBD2	TGTGCCAGCAGTCTAGCGGCGAACACCGGGGAGCTGTTTTTT	CASSLAANTGELFF
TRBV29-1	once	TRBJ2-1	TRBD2	TGCAGCGTTGAAGGCCGGGGGACTAACCTGCAGTTCTTC	CSVEGRGTNLQFF
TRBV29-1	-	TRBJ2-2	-	TGCAGCGTCAGAGGAACGGGAGAAAACACCGGGGAGCTGTTTTTT	CSVRGTGENTGELFF
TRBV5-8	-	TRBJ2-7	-	TGTGCCAGCAAGAAGGCAGTCAACCTCGAGGGAAGTGAGCAGTACTTC	CASKKAVNLEGSEQYF
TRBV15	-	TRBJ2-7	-	TGTGCCACCAGCAGGGCGCCGGGAACTTACGAGCAGTACTTC	CATSRAPGTYEQYF
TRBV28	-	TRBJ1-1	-	TGTGCCAGCAGTGCCAGGCAGGGACTAGAAGCTTTCTTT	CASSARQGLEAFF
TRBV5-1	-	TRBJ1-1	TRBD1	TGCGCCAGCAGTCGACAGGGGATGGGCACTGAAGCTTTCTTT	CASSRQGMGTEAFF
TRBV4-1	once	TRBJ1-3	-	TGCGCCAGCAGCCAAGAGGGTTTTTTGGGACAACCATCTGGAAACACCATATATTTT	CASSQEGFLGQPSGNTIYF
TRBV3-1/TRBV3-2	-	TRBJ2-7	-	TGTGCCAGCAGCCAAGATCGATCCGGTGCCTACGAGCAGTACTTC	CASSQDRSGAYEQYF
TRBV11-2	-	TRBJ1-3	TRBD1	TGTGCCAGCAGCTCAGAGGGGGCTGGTGGAAACACCATATATTTT	CASSSEGAGGNTIYF
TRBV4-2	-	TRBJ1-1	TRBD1	TGTGCCAGCAGCCAAACAGGGGCGAACACTGAAGCTTTCTTT	CASSQTGANTEAFF
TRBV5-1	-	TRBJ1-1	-	TGCGCCAGCAGCGCGCCGGGGACTTTCGGTGGCACTGAAGCTTTCTTT	CASSAPGTFGGTEAFF
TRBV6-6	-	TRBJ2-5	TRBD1	TGTGCGACTCGGACAGGGCCTCAAGAGACCCAGTACTTC	CATRTGPQETQYF
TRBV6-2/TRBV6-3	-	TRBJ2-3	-	TGTGCCAGCAGTTACGGGCCAGGGACGCAGTATTTT	CASSYGPGTQYF
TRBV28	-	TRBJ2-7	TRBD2	TGTGCCAGCAGTTTAGTTCCGGGAAGCGGGAGCACCTACGAGCAGTACTTC	CASSLVPGSGSTYEQYF
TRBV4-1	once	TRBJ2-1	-	TGCGCCAGCAGCCACCGCCAGGTGTCAGCCTACAATGAGCAGTTCTTC	CASSHRQVSAYNEQFF
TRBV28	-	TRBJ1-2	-	TGTGCCAGCAGCACGGAGGGGAACGGCTACACCTTC	CASSTEGNGYTF